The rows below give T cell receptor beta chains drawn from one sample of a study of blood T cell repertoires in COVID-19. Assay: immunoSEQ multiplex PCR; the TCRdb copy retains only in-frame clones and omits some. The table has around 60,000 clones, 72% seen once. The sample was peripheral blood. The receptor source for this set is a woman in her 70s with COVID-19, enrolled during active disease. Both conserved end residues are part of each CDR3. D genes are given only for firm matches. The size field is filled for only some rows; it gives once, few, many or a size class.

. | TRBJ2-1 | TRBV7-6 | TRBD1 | CASSSGQALGNEQFF | TGTGCCAGCAGCTCGGGACAGGCGCTTGGGAATGAGCAGTTCTTC
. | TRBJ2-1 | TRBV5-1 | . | CASSLGEGGYNEQFF | TGCGCCAGCAGCTTGGGAGAAGGGGGATACAATGAGCAGTTCTTC
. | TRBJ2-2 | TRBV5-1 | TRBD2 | CASSFGLAGNTGELFF | TGCGCCAGCAGCTTCGGACTAGCGGGAAACACCGGGGAGCTGTTTTTT
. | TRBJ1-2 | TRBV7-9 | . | CASSLEGGFNYGYTF | TGTGCCAGTAGCTTAGAAGGAGGCTTTAACTATGGCTACACCTTC
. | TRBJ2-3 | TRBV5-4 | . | CASWAQKGTDTQYF | TGTGCCTCTTGGGCCCAAAAAGGCACAGATACGCAGTATTTT
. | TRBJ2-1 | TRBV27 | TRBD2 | CASSFRAGGEGEQFF | TGTGCCAGCAGTTTCCGGGCGGGGGGAGAAGGTGAGCAGTTCTTC
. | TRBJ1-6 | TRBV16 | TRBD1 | CASSPDRGNSPLHF | TGTGCCAGCAGCCCAGACAGGGGGAACTCACCCCTCCACTTT
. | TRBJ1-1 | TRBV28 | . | CASSTPRRRPSEAFF | TGTGCCAGCAGTACCCCCAGGAGGCGCCCTTCTGAAGCTTTCTTT
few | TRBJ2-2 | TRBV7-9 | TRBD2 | CASSRGLAGVHTGELFF | TGTGCCAGCAGCCGGGGACTAGCGGGAGTTCACACCGGGGAGCTGTTTTTT
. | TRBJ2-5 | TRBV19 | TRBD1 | CASKDRGIGGTQYF | TGTGCCAGCAAGGACAGGGGAATAGGGGGGACCCAGTACTTC
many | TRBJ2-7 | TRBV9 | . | CASSVAYRSREQYF | TGTGCCAGCAGCGTAGCTTACAGGAGCCGCGAGCAGTACTTC
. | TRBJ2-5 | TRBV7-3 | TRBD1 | CASSRTGEETQYF | TGTGCCAGCAGCCGAACAGGGGAAGAGACCCAGTACTTC
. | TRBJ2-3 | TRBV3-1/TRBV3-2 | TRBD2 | CASSHRLAGARDTQYF | TGTGCCAGCAGCCACCGACTAGCGGGGGCAAGGGATACGCAGTATTTT
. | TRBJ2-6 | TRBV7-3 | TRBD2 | CASRPPGLAFSGANVLTF | TGTGCCAGCAGGCCGCCGGGACTAGCCTTCTCTGGGGCCAACGTCCTGACTTTC
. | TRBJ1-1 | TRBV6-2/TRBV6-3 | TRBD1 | CASSLQGVRTEAFF | TGTGCCAGCAGTCTACAGGGGGTTCGGACTGAAGCTTTCTTT
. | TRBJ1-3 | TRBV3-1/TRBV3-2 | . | CASSQGDISGNTIYF | TGTGCCAGCAGCCAAGGGGACATCTCTGGAAACACCATATATTTT
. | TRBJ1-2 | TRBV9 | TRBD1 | CASSPRGTGDSYGYTF | TGTGCCAGCAGCCCGAGGGGGACAGGCGATTCCTATGGCTACACCTTC
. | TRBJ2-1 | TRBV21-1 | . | CASSGVAGAGDEQFF | TGTGCCAGCAGCGGTGTAGCGGGAGCGGGTGATGAGCAGTTCTTC
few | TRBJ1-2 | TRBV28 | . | CASSLPGRGYTF | TGTGCCAGCAGTCTACCGGGAAGGGGCTACACCTTC
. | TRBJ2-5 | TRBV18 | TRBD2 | CASSGTSGGGGETQYF | TGTGCCAGCTCCGGGACTAGCGGGGGTGGAGGCGAGACCCAGTACTTC
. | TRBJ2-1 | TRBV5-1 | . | CASSLSAQTYNEQFF | TGCGCCAGCAGCTTGTCCGCGCAAACCTACAATGAGCAGTTCTTC
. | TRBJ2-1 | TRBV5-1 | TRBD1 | CASTLSGTEYNEQFF | TGCGCCAGCACTCTCTCCGGGACAGAATACAATGAGCAGTTCTTC
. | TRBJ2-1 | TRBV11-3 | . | CASSLDRWGRGEQFF | TGTGCCAGCAGCTTAGATCGGTGGGGGCGCGGTGAGCAGTTCTTC
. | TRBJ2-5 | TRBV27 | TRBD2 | CASSLSLAGGIAGQETQYF | TGTGCCAGCAGTTTAAGTCTAGCGGGAGGCATCGCGGGCCAAGAGACCCAGTACTTC